Following are 17 T cell receptor beta chains from one sample sequenced in a study of T cells in localized non-small cell lung cancer. Using immunoSEQ multiplex PCR, the repertoire was profiled, and TCRdb retains in-frame clones only, with some absent. The data contain 45,000 to 50,000 clones, around 86% of them singletons. The specimen was PBMCs, collected before any cancer treatment. These receptors all stem from a man aged 35 to 69 with stage II lung adenocarcinoma.

The chain carries TRBV4-1 and TRBJ1-1; the D gene is possibly TRBD1 (6 bases). The CDR3 contains 15 residues. The germline CDR1 and CDR2 sequences are MGHRA and YSYEKL. V shed 1 base and J shed 3 bases, with 12 bases lying between them. The CDR3 reads CASSQGNRVYTEAFF. In DNA, the CDR3 is TGCGCCAGCAGCCAAGGGAACAGGGTTTACACTGAAGCTTTCTTT.

In its sample, this clone was seen once. The V call is TRBV5-5, the J call TRBJ2-1; 9 bases map to TRBD1. Germline CDR1 and CDR2: SGHKS and YYEKEE (reference sequence). The CDR3 loop spans 15 amino acids. Trimming removed 5 bases from V and 5 bases from J; junction bases left unmatched: 8. As DNA, the CDR3 is TGTGCCAGCAGTTTGCCCGGGACAGGGCACAATGAGCAGTTCTTC. This sequence encodes CASSLPGTGHNEQFF. The full variable domain, rest sourced from reference TRBV5-5 and TRBJ2-1, is DAGVTQSPTHLIKTRGQQVTLRCSPISGHKSVSWYQQVLGQGPQFIFQYYEKEERGRGNFPDRFSARQFPNYSSELNVNALLLGDSALYLCASSLPGTGHNEQFFGPGTRLTVL.

The chain employs TRBV5-1 and TRBJ2-5; D uncertain. The CDR3 is 17 residues long. The V end was cut by 0 bases, the J end by 3 bases, with 18 bases between. Germline V gives CDR1 SGHRS, CDR2 YFSETQ. The chain's CDR3 is CASSLGLRVKVEETQYF. CDR3 DNA sequence: TGCGCCAGCAGCTTGGGACTCCGAGTGAAGGTGGAAGAGACCCAGTACTTC.

The chain has TRBV5-4 and TRBJ2-2; no clear D. V dropped 0 bases and J dropped 0 bases, with 3 bases sitting between them. This CDR3 has 14 amino acids. The germline V gene has CDR1 SGHNT and CDR2 YYREEE (reference sequence). The CDR3 loop is CASSLDTNTGELFF. CDR3 DNA: TGTGCCAGCAGCTTGGACACGAACACCGGGGAGCTGTTTTTT. The full variable domain, rest sourced from reference TRBV5-4 and TRBJ2-2, is ETGVTQSPTHLIKTRGQQVTLRCSSQSGHNTVSWYQQALGQGPQFIFQYYREEENGRGNFPPRFSGLQFPNYSSELNVNALELDDSALYLCASSLDTNTGELFFGEGSRLTVL.

This sequence joins TRBV30 and TRBJ1-5; perhaps TRBD1 as D (5 bases). This CDR3 comprises 14 residues. Germline loops: CDR1 GTSNPN, CDR2 SVGIG (reference sequence). Trimming removed 0 bases from V and 4 bases from J, with 10 bases in between. The CDR3 coding sequence is TGTGCCTGGAGTGTTGGGGGTTCTAATCAGCCCCAGCATTTT. It is translated as CAWSVGGSNQPQHF.

The chain has TRBV13 and TRBJ1-1; 7 nucleotides agree with TRBD1. After removal of 4 bases from V and 0 bases from J, the junction contained 5 bases not matched to a gene. The CDR3 loop spans 15 amino acids. The germline V gene encodes CDR1 PRHDT and CDR2 FYEKMQ (reference sequence). The DNA of the CDR3 is TGTGCCAGCAGCTCCCAGACAGGGATGAACACTGAAGCTTTCTTT. Translated: CASSSQTGMNTEAFF.

The V call is TRBV10-2, the J call TRBJ1-4; D is ambiguous. This CDR3 comprises 14 residues. CDR1 and CDR2 (germline): WSHSY, SAAADI. V was pared by 0 bases and J by 5 bases, with 7 bases between. CDR3: CASSESRWNEKLFF. CDR3 DNA sequence: TGCGCCAGCAGTGAGTCTAGGTGGAATGAAAAACTGTTTTTT.

The rearrangement links TRBV19 to TRBJ2-5; 10 bases fit TRBD2. This CDR3 is built from 15 residues. Germline CDR1 reads LNHDA; CDR2 reads SQIVND (reference sequence). J was trimmed by 5 bases and V by 6 bases; bases with no gene match: 9. The CDR3 protein is CASSERGGVGETQYF. CDR3 sequence (DNA): TGTGCCAGTAGCGAGCGGGGGGGCGTAGGGGAGACCCAGTACTTC.

The J gene is TRBJ1-2, the V gene TRBV6-5; D is ambiguous. The CDR3 loop spans 11 amino acids. The V end lost 8 bases, the J end lost 0 bases, and 4 bases lay between the germline ends. Germline lookup yields CDR1 MNHEY and CDR2 SVGAGI. The chain's CDR3 is CASGANYGYTF. The CDR3 DNA reads TGTGCCAGCGGAGCTAACTATGGCTACACCTTC.

This chain uses TRBV4-1 with TRBJ1-4, with 8 bases matching TRBD1. Germline-derived CDR1 and CDR2 are MGHRA and YSYEKL. This CDR3 is built from 19 residues. Trimming removed 1 base from V and 6 bases from J; junction bases left unmatched: 16. The CDR3 loop reads CASSQVSPVMDREDEKLFF. The CDR3 bases are TGCGCCAGCAGCCAAGTAAGTCCAGTAATGGACAGGGAGGATGAAAAACTGTTTTTT.

This chain joins TRBV12-5 and TRBJ1-2, with TRBD1 matching 8 bases. Looked up from germline, CDR1 is LGHNT and CDR2 is FRNRAP. Trimming at V came to 4 bases and at J to 2 bases, leaving 6 bases not matched to a gene. This CDR3 spans 15 amino acids. The CDR3 spells CASGWAGGENYGYTF. The CDR3 DNA is TGTGCTAGTGGTTGGGCAGGGGGCGAAAACTATGGCTACACCTTC. Together with reference TRBV12-5 and TRBJ1-2, the CDR3 gives the full variable domain: DARVTQTPRHKVTEMGQEVTMRCQPILGHNTVFWYRQTMMQGLELLAYFRNRAPLDDSGMPKDRFSAEMPDATLATLKIQPSEPRDSAVYFCASGWAGGENYGYTFGSGTRLTVV.

This clone has a single count. This chain uses TRBV4-1 with TRBJ2-1; D gene uncertain. With 1 base removed from V and 0 bases from J, the gap between germline ends came to 16 bases. Looked up from germline, CDR1 is MGHRA and CDR2 is YSYEKL. The CDR3 sequence is 18 residues long. The CDR3 nucleotides read TGCGCCAGCAGCCAAGCTCCGGGCGTGGGAAGCTCCTACAATGAGCAGTTCTTC. It encodes CASSQAPGVGSSYNEQFF.

V usage is TRBV11-3 and J usage is TRBJ2-1, with TRBD1 identical over 9 bases. From germline, CDR1 is SGHNT and CDR2 YENEEA. CDR3 length: 14 residues. V shed 6 bases, J shed 2 bases, and the junction held 2 bases outside the gene matches. The CDR3 spells CASSRDRAYNEQFF. The CDR3 DNA is TGTGCCAGCAGTAGGGACAGGGCCTACAATGAGCAGTTCTTC.

The chain recombines TRBV30 with TRBJ1-4; 7 bases fit TRBD1. There are 13 residues in the CDR3. V was clipped by 6 bases and J by 2 bases; unmatched bases: 3. Germline values: CDR1 GTSNPN, CDR2 SVGIG (reference sequence). The CDR3: CACPQGTNEKLFF. CDR3 in DNA: TGTGCCTGTCCACAGGGGACTAATGAAAAACTGTTTTTT.

J is TRBJ1-1 and V is TRBV6-1; D is undetermined. CDR1 is MNHNS and CDR2 is SASEGT in the germline V gene. The length of the CDR3 is 14 residues. Trimming cost V 5 bases and J 7 bases, with 17 bases left between them. Here the CDR3 DNA reads TGTGCCAGCAGTTTCTCCGGGCTAGGAGGTGAAGCTTTCTTT. Translated, it gives CASSFSGLGGEAFF.

The chain has TRBV5-6 and TRBJ1-5; the match to TRBD1 covers 10 bases. This CDR3 has 15 amino acids. Trimming took 2 bases from V and 6 from J; bases not matched to a gene: 5. Germline values: CDR1 SGHDT, CDR2 YYEEEE. CDR3 coding DNA: TGTGCCAGCAGCTTTGGGACAGGGGCAGGTCAGCCCCAGCATTTT. Translated, it gives CASSFGTGAGQPQHF.

This chain links TRBV5-6 with TRBJ1-1; TRBD1 might be the D (5 bases). CDR1 SGHDT and CDR2 YYEEEE come from the germline V gene. This CDR3 has 14 amino acids. V was pared by 4 bases and J by 5 bases, with 15 bases between. This chain's CDR3 is CASSPGSGITEAFF. DNA for the CDR3: TGTGCCAGCAGCCCCGGGTCAGGGATAACTGAAGCTTTCTTT.